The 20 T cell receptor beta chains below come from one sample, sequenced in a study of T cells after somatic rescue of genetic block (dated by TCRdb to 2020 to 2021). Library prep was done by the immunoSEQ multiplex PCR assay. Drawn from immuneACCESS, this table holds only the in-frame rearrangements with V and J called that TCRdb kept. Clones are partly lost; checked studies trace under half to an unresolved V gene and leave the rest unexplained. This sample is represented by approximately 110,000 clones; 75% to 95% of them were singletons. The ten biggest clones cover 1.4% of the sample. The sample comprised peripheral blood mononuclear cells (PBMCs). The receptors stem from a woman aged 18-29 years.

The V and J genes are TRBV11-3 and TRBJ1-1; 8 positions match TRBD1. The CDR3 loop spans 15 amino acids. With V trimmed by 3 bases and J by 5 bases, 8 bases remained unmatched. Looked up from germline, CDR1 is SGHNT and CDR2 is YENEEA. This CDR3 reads CASSFRTGSRTEAFF. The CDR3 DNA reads TGTGCCAGCAGCTTCAGGACAGGGAGTAGAACTGAAGCTTTCTTT.

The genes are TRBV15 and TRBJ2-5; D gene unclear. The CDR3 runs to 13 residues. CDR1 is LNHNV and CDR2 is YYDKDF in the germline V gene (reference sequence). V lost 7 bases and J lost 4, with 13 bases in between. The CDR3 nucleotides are TGTGCCACCAACGACGGCCGTCGAGAGACCCAGTACTTC. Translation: CATNDGRRETQYF.

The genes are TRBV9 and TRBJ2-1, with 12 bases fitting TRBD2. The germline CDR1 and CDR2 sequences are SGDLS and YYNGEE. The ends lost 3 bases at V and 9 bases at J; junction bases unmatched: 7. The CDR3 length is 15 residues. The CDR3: CASSAPSGGATEQFF. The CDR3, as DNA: TGTGCCAGCAGCGCCCCTAGCGGGGGGGCCACTGAGCAGTTCTTC.

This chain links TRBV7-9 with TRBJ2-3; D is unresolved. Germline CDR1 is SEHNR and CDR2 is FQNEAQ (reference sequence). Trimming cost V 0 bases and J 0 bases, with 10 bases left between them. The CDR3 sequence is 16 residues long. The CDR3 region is CASSLAAFASTDTQYF. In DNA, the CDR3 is TGTGCCAGCAGCTTAGCGGCCTTTGCTAGCACAGATACGCAGTATTTT.

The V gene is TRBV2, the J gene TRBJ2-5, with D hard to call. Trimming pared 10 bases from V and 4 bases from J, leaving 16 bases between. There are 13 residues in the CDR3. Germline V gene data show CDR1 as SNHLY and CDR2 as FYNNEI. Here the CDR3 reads CATSLDPRETQYF. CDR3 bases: TGTGCCACTTCCTTAGACCCCAGAGAGACCCAGTACTTC. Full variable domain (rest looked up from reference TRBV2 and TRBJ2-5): EPEVTQTPSHQVTQMGQEVILRCVPISNHLYFYWYRQILGQKVEFLVSFYNNEISEKSEIFDDQFSVERPDGSNFTLKIRSTKLEDSAMYFCATSLDPRETQYFGPGTRLLVL.

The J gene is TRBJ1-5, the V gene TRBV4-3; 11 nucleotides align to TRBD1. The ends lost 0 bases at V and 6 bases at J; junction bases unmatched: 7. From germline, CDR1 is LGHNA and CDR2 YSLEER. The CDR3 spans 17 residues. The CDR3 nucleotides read TGCGCCAGCAGCCAAGATGTAGGACAGGGGGCCGGTCAGCCCCAGCATTTT. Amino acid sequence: CASSQDVGQGAGQPQHF.

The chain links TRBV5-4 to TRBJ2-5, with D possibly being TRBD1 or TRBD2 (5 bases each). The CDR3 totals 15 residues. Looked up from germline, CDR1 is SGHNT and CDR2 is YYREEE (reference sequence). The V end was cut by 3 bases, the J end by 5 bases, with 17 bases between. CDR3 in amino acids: CASSSTGARGETQYF. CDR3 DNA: TGTGCCAGCAGCTCGACCGGGGCCCGTGGCGAGACCCAGTACTTC.

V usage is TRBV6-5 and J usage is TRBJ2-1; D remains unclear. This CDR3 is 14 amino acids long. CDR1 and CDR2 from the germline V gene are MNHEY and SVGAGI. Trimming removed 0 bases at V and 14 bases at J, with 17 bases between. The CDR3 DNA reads TGTGCCAGCAGTTACTCACCAGGAATGGGAACTGAGTTCTTC. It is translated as CASSYSPGMGTEFF.

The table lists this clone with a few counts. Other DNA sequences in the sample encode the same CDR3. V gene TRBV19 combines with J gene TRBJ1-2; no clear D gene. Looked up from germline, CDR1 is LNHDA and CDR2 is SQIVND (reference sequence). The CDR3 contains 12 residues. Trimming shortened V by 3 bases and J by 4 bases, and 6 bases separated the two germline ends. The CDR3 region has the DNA TGTGCCAGTAGTATGTCGGGCTATGGCTACACCTTC. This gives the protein CASSMSGYGYTF.

The CDR3: CASSRGGGYTF. As DNA, the CDR3 is TGTGCCAGCAGCCGAGGGGGTGGCTACACCTTC. The chain is built from TRBV4-2 and TRBJ1-2, with D possibly TRBD1 on 6 matching bases. Germline CDR1 is LGHNA and CDR2 is YNFKEQ. The length of the CDR3 is 11 residues. V dropped 4 bases and J dropped 7 bases, with 7 bases sitting between them.

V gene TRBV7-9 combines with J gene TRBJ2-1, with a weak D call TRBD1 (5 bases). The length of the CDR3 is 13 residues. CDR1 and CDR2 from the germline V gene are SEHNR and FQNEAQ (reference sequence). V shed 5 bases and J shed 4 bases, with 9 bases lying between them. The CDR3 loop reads CASSPGSYNEQFF. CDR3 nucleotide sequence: TGTGCCAGCAGCCCAGGGTCGTACAATGAGCAGTTCTTC.

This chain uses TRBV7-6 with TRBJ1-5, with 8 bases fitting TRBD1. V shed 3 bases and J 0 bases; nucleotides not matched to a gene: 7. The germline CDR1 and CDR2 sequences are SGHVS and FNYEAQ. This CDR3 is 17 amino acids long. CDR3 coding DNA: TGTGCCAGCAGCTTGGCAGGGGGCGATTTTAGCAATCAGCCCCAGCATTTT. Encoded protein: CASSLAGGDFSNQPQHF.

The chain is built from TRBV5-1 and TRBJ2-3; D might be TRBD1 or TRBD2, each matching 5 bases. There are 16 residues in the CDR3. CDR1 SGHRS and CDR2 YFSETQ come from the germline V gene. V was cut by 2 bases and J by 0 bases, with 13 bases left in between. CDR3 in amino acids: CASSLGSWGSTDTQYF. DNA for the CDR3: TGCGCCAGCAGCTTAGGCTCTTGGGGGAGCACAGATACGCAGTATTTT.

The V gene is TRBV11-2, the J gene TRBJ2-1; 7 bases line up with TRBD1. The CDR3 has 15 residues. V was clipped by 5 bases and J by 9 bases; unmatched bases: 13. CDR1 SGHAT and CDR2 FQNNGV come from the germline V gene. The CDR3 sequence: CASSRTGDPTGEQFF. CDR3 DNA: TGTGCCAGCAGCCGAACAGGGGACCCAACCGGTGAGCAGTTCTTC.

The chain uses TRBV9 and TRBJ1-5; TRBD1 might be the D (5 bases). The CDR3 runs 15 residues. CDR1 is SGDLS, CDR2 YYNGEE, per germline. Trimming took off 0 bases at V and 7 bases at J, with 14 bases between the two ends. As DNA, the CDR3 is TGTGCCAGCAGCGTAGGTGGGGCGGCGGGGCAGCCCCAGCATTTT. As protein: CASSVGGAAGQPQHF.

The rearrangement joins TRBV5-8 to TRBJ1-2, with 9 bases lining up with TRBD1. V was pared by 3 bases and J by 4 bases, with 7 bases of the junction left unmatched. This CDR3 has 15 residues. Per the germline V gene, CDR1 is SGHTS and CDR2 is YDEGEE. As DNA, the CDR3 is TGTGCCAGCAGCTCCTGGGGGGACAGGGCCTATGGCTACACCTTC. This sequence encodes CASSSWGDRAYGYTF.

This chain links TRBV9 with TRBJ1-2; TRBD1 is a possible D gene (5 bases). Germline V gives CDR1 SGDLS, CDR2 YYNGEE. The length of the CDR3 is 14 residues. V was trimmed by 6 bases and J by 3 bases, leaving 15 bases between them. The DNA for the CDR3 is TGTGCCAGCACCCTGGGGGGGGGAGACTATGGCTACACCTTC. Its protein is CASTLGGGDYGYTF.

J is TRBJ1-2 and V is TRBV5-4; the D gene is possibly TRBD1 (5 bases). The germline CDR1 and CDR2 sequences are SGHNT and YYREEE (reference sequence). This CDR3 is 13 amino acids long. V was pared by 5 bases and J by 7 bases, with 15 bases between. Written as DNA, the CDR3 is TGTGCCAGCAGTCCCGTTGGGGGAAGTGGCTACACCTTC. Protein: CASSPVGGSGYTF.

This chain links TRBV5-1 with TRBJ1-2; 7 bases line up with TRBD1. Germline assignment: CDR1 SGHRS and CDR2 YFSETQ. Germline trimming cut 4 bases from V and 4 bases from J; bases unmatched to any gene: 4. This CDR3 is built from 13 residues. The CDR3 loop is CASSPGTVYGYTF. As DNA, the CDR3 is TGCGCCAGCAGCCCCGGGACAGTCTATGGCTACACCTTC.

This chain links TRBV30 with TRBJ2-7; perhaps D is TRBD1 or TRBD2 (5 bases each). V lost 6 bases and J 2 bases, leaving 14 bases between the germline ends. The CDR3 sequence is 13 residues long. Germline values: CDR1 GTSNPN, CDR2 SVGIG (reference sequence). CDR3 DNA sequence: TGTGCCTGCCAGAGGGGAACCCCCTACGAGCAGTACTTC. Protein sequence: CACQRGTPYEQYF.